A selection of T cell receptor beta chains follows, all from one sample in a study of control samples from healthy donors and cancer patients. The method was immunoSEQ multiplex PCR; TCRdb's version includes in-frame clones alone and lacks a portion of them. The table has some 160,000 clones, around 90% seen once. What was sequenced was blood. These receptors all stem from a man aged 30-40 years in good health. The CDR3 runs from the conserved cysteine through the conserved F or W. D genes are given only for firm matches. Only part of the rows carry a size: once, few, many, or a class if the clone is expanded.

clone_size: .; j_call: TRBJ1-5; d_call: TRBD1; v_call: TRBV18; cdr3_aa: CASSPTGERQPQHF
clone_size: .; j_call: TRBJ2-1; d_call: TRBD2; v_call: TRBV19; cdr3_aa: CASSITSVRGEGGRNYEQFF
clone_size: .; j_call: TRBJ2-3; d_call: TRBD2; v_call: TRBV5-4; cdr3_aa: CASSLGGSRDTQYF
clone_size: .; j_call: TRBJ2-2; d_call: TRBD2; v_call: TRBV5-1; cdr3_aa: CASSLAGTSGISGELFF
clone_size: .; j_call: TRBJ2-3; d_call: TRBD2; v_call: TRBV19; cdr3_aa: CASGEGSVTQYF
clone_size: .; j_call: TRBJ2-1; d_call: .; v_call: TRBV10-3; cdr3_aa: CATKGDNNEQFF
clone_size: .; j_call: TRBJ2-1; d_call: TRBD1; v_call: TRBV5-4; cdr3_aa: CASSPPGTGSNEQFF
clone_size: .; j_call: TRBJ1-4; d_call: .; v_call: TRBV2; cdr3_aa: CASTRQTANEKLFF
clone_size: .; j_call: TRBJ2-5; d_call: .; v_call: TRBV7-8; cdr3_aa: CASSSGAGLRGQETQYF
clone_size: .; j_call: TRBJ2-7; d_call: TRBD1; v_call: TRBV5-4; cdr3_aa: CASRTETGTPYEQYF
clone_size: few; j_call: TRBJ1-2; d_call: .; v_call: TRBV19; cdr3_aa: CASSSTGSNYGYTF